A single sample is the source of the 15 T cell receptor beta chains below, sequenced in a study of T cell responses to AZD1222 COVID-19 vaccine. Measured with immunoSEQ multiplex PCR; TCRdb has only the in-frame clones, and not every one. Of roughly 58,000 clones listed, roughly 85% are singletons. Sequenced material: peripheral blood, taken on day 0 of MenACWY control vaccination. Receptors originate from an adult in good health.

The chain links TRBV5-1 to TRBJ1-1, with 8 bases that match TRBD1. The ends lost 5 bases at V and 5 bases at J; junction bases unmatched: 8. The CDR3 runs 14 residues. Germline assignment: CDR1 SGHRS and CDR2 YFSETQ. This chain's CDR3 is CASRTGEGETEAFF. The CDR3 region has the DNA TGCGCCAGCAGGACAGGGGAAGGAGAAACTGAAGCTTTCTTT.

This sequence joins TRBV7-9 and TRBJ2-3; TRBD1 matches 7 bases. The CDR3 has 15 amino acids. V lost 3 bases and J lost 6; bases outside the gene matches: 9. CDR1 SEHNR and CDR2 FQNEAQ come from the germline V gene (reference sequence). Written as DNA, the CDR3 is TGTGCCAGCAGCTTCAGGACAGGCCTACAGGATACGCAGTATTTT. This encodes CASSFRTGLQDTQYF. Full variable domain (outside the CDR3, taken from reference TRBV7-9 and TRBJ2-3): DTGVSQNPRHKITKRGQNVTFRCDPISEHNRLYWYRQTLGQGPEFLTYFQNEAQLEKSRLLSDRFSAERPKGSFSTLEIQRTEQGDSAMYLCASSFRTGLQDTQYFGPGTRLTVL.

The rearrangement joins TRBV7-8 to TRBJ1-1, with D unresolved. This CDR3 is 11 amino acids long. Deletions cut 5 bases from V and 1 base from J, with 2 bases between. Germline V lookup: CDR1 SGHVS, CDR2 FQNEAQ. The CDR3 sequence is CASSQNTEAFF. The CDR3 nucleotides read TGTGCCAGCAGCCAGAACACTGAAGCTTTCTTT.

The chain carries TRBV5-6 and TRBJ2-2; possibly TRBD2 for D (6 bases). There are 15 residues in the CDR3. Trimming removed 4 bases from V and 4 bases from J, with 14 bases in between. Germline loops: CDR1 SGHDT, CDR2 YYEEEE. In nucleotides, the CDR3 is TGTGCCAGCAGCCCATCGGGAGTCTTCACCGGGGAGCTGTTTTTT. This encodes CASSPSGVFTGELFF.

In this sample, this clone turned up many times. The chain links TRBV5-4 to TRBJ1-5, with D possibly TRBD1 on 6 matching bases. CDR1 and CDR2 (germline): SGHNT, YYREEE (reference sequence). This CDR3 is built from 15 residues. The V end was cut by 0 bases, the J end by 0 bases, with 7 bases between. CDR3 sequence reads: CASSLGGGSNQPQHF. The CDR3 DNA sequence: TGTGCCAGCAGCTTGGGAGGGGGTAGCAATCAGCCCCAGCATTTT.

The CDR3 bases are TGTGCCAGTACAAACAGGTTTTCCTATAATAGCAATCAGCCCCAGCATTTT. It encodes CASTNRFSYNSNQPQHF. The chain links TRBV19 to TRBJ1-5; maybe TRBD1 (5 bases). In germline, CDR1 is LNHDA, CDR2 SQIVND (reference sequence). This CDR3 is 17 amino acids long. Trimming pared 7 bases from V and 0 bases from J, leaving 19 bases between.

In DNA, the CDR3 is TGTGCCAGCAGCTTACAGGTTGCGGAGACCCAGTACTTC. Encoded protein: CASSLQVAETQYF. The chain employs TRBV13 and TRBJ2-5; D remains unclear. The germline CDR1 and CDR2 sequences are PRHDT and FYEKMQ (reference sequence). This CDR3 contains 13 residues. Trimming stripped 2 bases from V and 5 bases from J, with 9 bases between.

With regard to this clone: Relative to the germline gene, one junction end is altered; a read error may explain this. J is TRBJ2-5 and V is TRBV7-7; the D gene could be TRBD1 or TRBD2 (6 bases each). This CDR3 has 14 residues. Germline V lookup: CDR1 SSHAT, CDR2 FNYEAQ (reference sequence). CDR3 bases: TGTGCTAGCAGCTTAGCGGCGACAGGAGAGACCCAGTACTTC. It encodes CASSLAATGETQYF.

This clone appeared a few times. The chain is built from TRBV6-1 and TRBJ2-5; 8 bases match TRBD2. Germline-derived CDR1 and CDR2 are MNHNS and SASEGT. The CDR3 contains 17 residues. V lost 3 bases and J lost 5; bases outside the gene matches: 14. The CDR3 sequence is CASSDRLAGSAGETQYF. In nucleotides, the CDR3 is TGTGCCAGCAGTGACAGGCTAGCGGGTTCGGCGGGCGAGACCCAGTACTTC.

V gene TRBV15 combines with J gene TRBJ1-1, with D possibly TRBD1 on 6 matching bases. From germline, CDR1 is LNHNV and CDR2 YYDKDF (reference sequence). The CDR3 covers 13 residues. V was pared by 4 bases and J by 7 bases, with 13 bases between. The CDR3: CATSMILDSEAFF. The CDR3 coding sequence is TGTGCCACCAGCATGATTCTGGACAGTGAAGCTTTCTTT.

The V and J genes are TRBV7-8 and TRBJ2-5, with 10 positions matching TRBD2. The CDR3 has 16 amino acids. V dropped 2 bases and J dropped 5; count of bases not matched to a gene: 8. The germline V gene has CDR1 SGHVS and CDR2 FQNEAQ. The CDR3 nucleotides read TGTGCCAGCAGCTTAAGGGCTAGCGGGAGTCGGGAGACCCAGTACTTC. Translating it yields CASSLRASGSRETQYF.

The chain is built from TRBV18 and TRBJ1-1; 11 bases fit TRBD1. The length of the CDR3 is 15 residues. V lost 3 bases and J lost 5; bases outside the gene matches: 5. The germline gives CDR1 KGHSH, CDR2 LQKENI. The CDR3 sequence: CASSPRDRGGTEAFF. The CDR3, as DNA: TGTGCCAGCTCACCCCGGGACAGGGGGGGGACTGAAGCTTTCTTT.

The chain is built from TRBV15 and TRBJ2-7; D ambiguous. The V gene's germline CDR1 is LNHNV and CDR2 YYDKDF (reference sequence). This CDR3 is built from 14 residues. V lost 0 bases to trimming and J lost 0 bases, with 6 bases between them. CDR3 loop: CATSRDPGSYEQYF. In DNA form, the CDR3 reads TGTGCCACCAGCAGAGATCCGGGCTCCTACGAGCAGTACTTC. Based on the CDR3 plus reference TRBV15 and TRBJ2-7, the full variable domain is DAMVIQNPRYQVTQFGKPVTLSCSQTLNHNVMYWYQQKSSQAPKLLFHYYDKDFNNEADTPDNFQSRRPNTSFCFLDIRSPGLGDTAMYLCATSRDPGSYEQYFGPGTRLTVT.

The V and J genes are TRBV28 and TRBJ2-3, with D perhaps TRBD1 (6 bases). The CDR3 contains 15 residues. CDR1 is MDHEN, CDR2 SYDVKM, per germline. The V end lost 3 bases, the J end lost 2 bases, and 12 bases lay between the germline ends. Here the CDR3 reads CASSFPGQNTDTQYF. Written as DNA, the CDR3 is TGTGCCAGCAGTTTCCCGGGACAAAACACAGATACGCAGTATTTT.

The genes are TRBV5-4 and TRBJ2-5; 11 bases match TRBD2. The CDR3 runs 18 residues. V was pared by 0 bases and J by 1 base, with 8 bases of the junction left unmatched. Germline loops: CDR1 SGHNT, CDR2 YYREEE (reference sequence). The CDR3 loop is CASSLGSSGRSRQETQYF. The CDR3 DNA sequence: TGTGCCAGCAGCTTGGGATCTAGCGGGAGGTCCCGCCAAGAGACCCAGTACTTC.